Given below is one T cell receptor (beta chain) in context. Its antigen is not identified. Germline loops: CDR1 SEHNR, CDR2 FQNEAQ (reference sequence). V shed 1 base and J shed 2 bases, with 12 bases lying between them. The CDR3 loop spans 16 amino acids. These data belong to a study of cytomegalovirus exposure and HLA in healthy donors. The study, taken as a whole, reports: Later genetic work tied a missense DCLRE1C variant to beta-chain V and J trimming. An apparent linkage of common viral pathogens to several of the most significant clusters emerged in a later analysis.

60 Vbeta and 13 Jbeta primers were used in PCR. The assay was immunoSEQ multiplex PCR, and TCRdb's table has in-frame clones only and misses some. There are some 170,000 clones in the sample; roughly 79% occur only once, and roughly 6% lies in the top ten. The TCR originated in a man between 35 and 55 years old in good health and CMV-seropositive. The sample comprised PBMCs. J is TRBJ1-5 and V is TRBV7-9; the D gene is possibly TRBD1 (5 bases). CDR3 amino acids: CASSLGVREGNQPQHF. The DNA of the CDR3 is TGTGCCAGCAGCTTAGGGGTCAGGGAGGGCAATCAGCCCCAGCATTTT.